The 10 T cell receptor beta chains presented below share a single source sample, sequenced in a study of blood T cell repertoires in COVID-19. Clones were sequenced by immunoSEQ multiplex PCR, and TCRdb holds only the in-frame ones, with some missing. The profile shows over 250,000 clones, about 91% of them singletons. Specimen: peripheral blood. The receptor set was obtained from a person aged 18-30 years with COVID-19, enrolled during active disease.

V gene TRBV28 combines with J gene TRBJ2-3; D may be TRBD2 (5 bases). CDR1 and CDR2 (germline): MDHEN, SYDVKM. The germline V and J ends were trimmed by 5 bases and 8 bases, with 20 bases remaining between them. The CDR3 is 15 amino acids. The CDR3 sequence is CASSPPRVVEATQYF. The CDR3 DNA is TGTGCCAGCAGTCCACCTCGAGTGGTGGAGGCTACGCAGTATTTT.

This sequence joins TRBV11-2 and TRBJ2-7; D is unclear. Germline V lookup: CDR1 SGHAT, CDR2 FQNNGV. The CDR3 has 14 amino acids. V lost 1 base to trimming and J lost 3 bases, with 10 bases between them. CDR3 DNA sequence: TGTGCCAGCAGCTTAGGGGCAGGTGTCTACGAGCAGTACTTC. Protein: CASSLGAGVYEQYF.

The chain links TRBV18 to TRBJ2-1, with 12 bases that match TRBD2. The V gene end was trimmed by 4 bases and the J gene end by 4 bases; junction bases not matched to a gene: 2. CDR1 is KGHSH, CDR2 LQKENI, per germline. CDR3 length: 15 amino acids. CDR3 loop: CASSQLAGGYNEQFF. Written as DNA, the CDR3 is TGTGCCAGCTCACAGCTAGCGGGAGGGTACAATGAGCAGTTCTTC. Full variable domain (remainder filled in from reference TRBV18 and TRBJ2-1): NAGVMQNPRHLVRRRGQEARLRCSPMKGHSHVYWYRQLPEEGLKFMVYLQKENIIDESGMPKERFSAEFPKEGPSILRIQQVVRGDSAAYFCASSQLAGGYNEQFFGPGTRLTVL.

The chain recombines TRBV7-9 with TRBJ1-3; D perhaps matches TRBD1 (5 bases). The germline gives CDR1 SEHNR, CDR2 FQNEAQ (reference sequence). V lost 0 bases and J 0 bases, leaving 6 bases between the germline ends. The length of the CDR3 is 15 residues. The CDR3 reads CASSLAGVSGNTIYF. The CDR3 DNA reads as TGTGCCAGCAGCTTAGCAGGGGTCTCTGGAAACACCATATATTTT.

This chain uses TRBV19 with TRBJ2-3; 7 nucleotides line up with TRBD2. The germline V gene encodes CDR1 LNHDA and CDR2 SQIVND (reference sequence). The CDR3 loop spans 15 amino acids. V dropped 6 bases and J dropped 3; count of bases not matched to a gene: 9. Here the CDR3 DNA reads TGTGCCAGTAGCAACAGAGGCGGGGGTACAGATACGCAGTATTTT. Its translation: CASSNRGGGTDTQYF.

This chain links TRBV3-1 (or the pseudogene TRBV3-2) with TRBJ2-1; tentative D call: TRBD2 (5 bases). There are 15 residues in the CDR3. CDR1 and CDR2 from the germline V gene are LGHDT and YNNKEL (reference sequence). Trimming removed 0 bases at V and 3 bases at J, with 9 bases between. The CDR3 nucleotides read TGTGCCAGCAGCCAAGACCCAGCGGTCTACAATGAGCAGTTCTTC. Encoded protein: CASSQDPAVYNEQFF.

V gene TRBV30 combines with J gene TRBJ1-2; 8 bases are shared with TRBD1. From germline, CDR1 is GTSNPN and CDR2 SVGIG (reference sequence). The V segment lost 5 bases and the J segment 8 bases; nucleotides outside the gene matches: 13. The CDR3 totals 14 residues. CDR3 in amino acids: CAWGRWQGARGYTF. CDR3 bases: TGTGCCTGGGGCCGTTGGCAGGGGGCCCGAGGCTACACCTTC.

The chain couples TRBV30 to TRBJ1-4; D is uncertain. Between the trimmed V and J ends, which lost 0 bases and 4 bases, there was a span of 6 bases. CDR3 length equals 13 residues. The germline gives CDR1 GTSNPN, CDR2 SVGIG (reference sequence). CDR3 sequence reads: CAWSVLINEKLFF. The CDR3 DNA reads TGTGCCTGGAGTGTACTTATTAATGAAAAACTGTTTTTT. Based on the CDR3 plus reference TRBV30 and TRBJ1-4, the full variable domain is SQTIHQWPATLVQPVGSPLSLECTVEGTSNPNLYWYRQAAGRGLQLLFYSVGIGQISSEVPQNLSASRPQDRQFILSSKKLLLSDSGFYLCAWSVLINEKLFFGSGTQLSVL.

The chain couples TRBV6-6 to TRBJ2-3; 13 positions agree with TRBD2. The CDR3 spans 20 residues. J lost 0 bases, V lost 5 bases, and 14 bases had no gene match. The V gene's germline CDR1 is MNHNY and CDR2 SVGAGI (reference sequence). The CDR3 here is CASSPRLAGGTYLSTDTQYF. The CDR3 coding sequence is TGTGCCAGCAGTCCTCGACTAGCGGGAGGCACTTATCTTAGCACAGATACGCAGTATTTT.

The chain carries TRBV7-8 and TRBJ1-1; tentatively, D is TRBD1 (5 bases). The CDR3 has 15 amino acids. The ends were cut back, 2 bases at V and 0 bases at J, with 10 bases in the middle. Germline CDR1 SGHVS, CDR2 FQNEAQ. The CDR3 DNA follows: TGTGCCAGCAGCTTAATCGCAGGGTTGAACACTGAAGCTTTCTTT. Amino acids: CASSLIAGLNTEAFF.